The 9 T cell receptor beta chains below come from one sample, sequenced in a study of T cell responses to AZD1222 COVID-19 vaccine. Repertoires were generated with immunoSEQ multiplex PCR, while TCRdb's copy carries only in-frame clones and drops some. Found here are 150,000 or so clones, 90% to 95% of them singletons; the top ten hold over 3%. The sample was peripheral blood, taken 28 days after the second AZD1222 dose. All receptors derive from an adult who received the AZD1222 COVID-19 vaccine.

V is TRBV30 and J is TRBJ2-2; the match to TRBD1 covers 7 bases. There are 15 residues in the CDR3. J gave up 3 bases and V 4 bases, and 8 bases lay outside the gene matches. Germline lookup yields CDR1 GTSNPN and CDR2 SVGIG (reference sequence). As DNA, the CDR3 is TGTGCCTGGACCGGACAGGCTAGGGACACCGGGGAGCTGTTTTTT. Translated, it gives CAWTGQARDTGELFF. Full variable domain (rest looked up from reference TRBV30 and TRBJ2-2): SQTIHQWPATLVQPVGSPLSLECTVEGTSNPNLYWYRQAAGRGLQLLFYSVGIGQISSEVPQNLSASRPQDRQFILSSKKLLLSDSGFYLCAWTGQARDTGELFFGEGSRLTVL.

The chain employs TRBV27 and TRBJ1-2; 7 bases agree with TRBD1. The CDR3 runs 13 residues. J was trimmed by 5 bases and V by 5 bases; bases with no gene match: 5. Looked up from germline, CDR1 is MNHEY and CDR2 is SMNVEV (reference sequence). CDR3: CASSKGARYGYTF. CDR3 nucleotides: TGTGCCAGCAGTAAGGGGGCGCGGTATGGCTACACCTTC.

This clone was observed a single time. The chain carries TRBV19 and TRBJ1-5, with 7 bases matching TRBD1. With V trimmed by 5 bases and J by 4 bases, 8 bases remained unmatched. CDR1 is LNHDA and CDR2 is SQIVND in the germline V gene (reference sequence). The CDR3 length is 15 residues. Written as DNA, the CDR3 is TGTGCCAGTAGTCTAGGGGGCGGCGAGAATCAGCCCCAGCATTTT. Translated: CASSLGGGENQPQHF.

The chain carries TRBV2 and TRBJ2-1, with D possibly TRBD1 on 8 matching bases. Germline loops: CDR1 SNHLY, CDR2 FYNNEI. Trimming left V 8 bases short and J 5 bases short, with 28 bases between. This CDR3 has 18 residues. This chain's CDR3 is CASRETGEGTEEDNEQFF. The CDR3 nucleotides read TGTGCCAGCCGAGAGACAGGGGAGGGGACAGAAGAGGACAATGAGCAGTTCTTC.

The V gene is TRBV5-4, the J gene TRBJ2-5; D is undetermined. Germline V gene data show CDR1 as SGHNT and CDR2 as YYREEE (reference sequence). V lost 1 base to trimming and J lost 5 bases, with 9 bases between them. CDR3 size: 13 residues. This CDR3 is CASSLLPLETQYF. The CDR3 DNA follows: TGTGCCAGCAGCTTGCTGCCCCTTGAGACCCAGTACTTC.

This rearrangement joins TRBV7-9 to TRBJ1-2; D not certain. In germline, CDR1 is SEHNR, CDR2 FQNEAQ (reference sequence). CDR3 length: 14 amino acids. V was pared by 3 bases and J by 2 bases, with 10 bases between. CDR3 sequence (DNA): TGTGCCAGCAGCTTTCGGACGGTGAACTATGGCTACACCTTC. Protein: CASSFRTVNYGYTF.

This chain uses TRBV5-1 with TRBJ2-5, with 8 bases that match TRBD2. After removal of 6 bases from V and 2 bases from J, the junction contained 12 bases not matched to a gene. Germline-derived CDR1 and CDR2 are SGHRS and YFSETQ. The CDR3 sequence is 16 residues long. This CDR3 reads CASTLATSGGQETQYF. CDR3 DNA sequence: TGCGCCAGCACCTTAGCAACCAGCGGGGGACAAGAGACCCAGTACTTC.

The genes are TRBV6-6 and TRBJ2-5, with D perhaps TRBD1 (6 bases). Germline CDR1 is MNHNY and CDR2 is SVGAGI (reference sequence). This CDR3 has 14 amino acids. V was cut by 5 bases and J by 2 bases, with 12 bases left in between. CDR3 DNA: TGTGCCAGCAGTCGGACAGCTATACAAGAGACCCAGTACTTC. Its translation: CASSRTAIQETQYF.

This rearrangement joins TRBV19 to TRBJ1-1; D gene uncertain. The V end was cut by 5 bases, the J end by 0 bases, with 10 bases between. Germline V CDR1 and CDR2: LNHDA, SQIVND (reference sequence). CDR3 size: 14 residues. Here the CDR3 reads CASSVRLMNTEAFF. In DNA, the CDR3 is TGTGCCAGTAGTGTCAGGCTAATGAACACTGAAGCTTTCTTT. Complete variable domain (other parts from reference TRBV19 and TRBJ1-1): DGGITQSPKYLFRKEGQNVTLSCEQNLNHDAMYWYRQDPGQGLRLIYYSQIVNDFQKGDIAEGYSVSREKKESFPLTVTSAQKNPTAFYLCASSVRLMNTEAFFGQGTRLTVV.